This T cell receptor beta chain was recorded in a study of cytomegalovirus exposure and HLA in healthy donors. Study as a whole: About 85 million unique TCR sequences came from HLA-typed donors in an early release.

As to this clone: Its antigen is unidentified.

Both 60 Vbeta primers and 13 Jbeta primers went into the PCR. The table came from immunoSEQ multiplex PCR; TCRdb's copy has only in-frame clones and leaves some out. The table includes about 160,000 clones, approximately 80% detected once. Findings and caveats of the study: Sequencing had likely introduced a cluster of highly shared sequence variants as an artifact. Fewer N-insertions than the roughly 670-donor mean were reportedly shown by an Asian-associated ancestry cluster in a later analysis.

The source is a male donor in good health and CMV-seronegative. What was sequenced was PBMCs.

The CDR3 bases are TGTGCCAGCAGCTTCCCCCCGGGACAGAGCTACGAGCAGTACTTC. As protein: CASSFPPGQSYEQYF. The V call is TRBV5-8, the J call TRBJ2-7; 7 bases are a match to TRBD1. The ends lost 2 bases at V and 3 bases at J; junction bases unmatched: 8. The CDR3 sequence is 15 residues long. CDR1 is SGHTS, CDR2 YDEGEE, per germline.